This TCR beta chain was identified during a study of control samples from healthy donors and cancer patients. Trimming shortened V by 1 base and J by 6 bases, and 18 bases separated the two germline ends. The germline V gene has CDR1 SGHKS and CDR2 YYEKEE (reference sequence). The CDR3 has 16 amino acids. Clones were sequenced by immunoSEQ multiplex PCR, and TCRdb holds only the in-frame ones, with some missing. The table shows around 120,000 clones, with approximately 90% occurring only once. The J gene is TRBJ2-3, the V gene TRBV5-5; no firm D call. Sequencing was performed on blood. The TCR was taken from a woman aged 18-29 years in good health. CDR3 sequence (DNA): TGTGCCAGCAGCTTGAGAGTCCTTACAGCGTTCGATACGCAGTATTTT. Translated: CASSLRVLTAFDTQYF.